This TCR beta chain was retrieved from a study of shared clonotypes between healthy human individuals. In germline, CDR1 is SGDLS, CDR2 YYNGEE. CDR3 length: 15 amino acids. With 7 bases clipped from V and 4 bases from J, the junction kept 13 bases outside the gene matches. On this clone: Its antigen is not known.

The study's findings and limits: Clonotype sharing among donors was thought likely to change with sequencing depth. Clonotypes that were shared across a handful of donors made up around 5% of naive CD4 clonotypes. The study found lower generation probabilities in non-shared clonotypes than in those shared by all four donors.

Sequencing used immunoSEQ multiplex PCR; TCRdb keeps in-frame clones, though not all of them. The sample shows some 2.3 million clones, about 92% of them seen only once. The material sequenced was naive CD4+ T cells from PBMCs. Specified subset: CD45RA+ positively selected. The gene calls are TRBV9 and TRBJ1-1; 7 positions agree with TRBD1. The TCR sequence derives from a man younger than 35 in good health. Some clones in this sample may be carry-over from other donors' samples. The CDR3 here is CASAQGSSGGTEAFF. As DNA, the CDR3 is TGTGCCAGCGCACAGGGGTCATCAGGGGGCACTGAAGCTTTCTTT.